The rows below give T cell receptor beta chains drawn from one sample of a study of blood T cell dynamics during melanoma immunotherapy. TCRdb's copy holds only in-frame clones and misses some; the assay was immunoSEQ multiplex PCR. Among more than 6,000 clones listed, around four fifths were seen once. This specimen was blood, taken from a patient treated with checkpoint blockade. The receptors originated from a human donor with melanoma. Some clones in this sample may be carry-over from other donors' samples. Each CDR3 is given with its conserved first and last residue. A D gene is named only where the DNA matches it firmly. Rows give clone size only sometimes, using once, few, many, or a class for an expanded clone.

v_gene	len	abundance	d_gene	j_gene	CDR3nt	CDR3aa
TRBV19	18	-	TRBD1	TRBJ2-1	TGTGCCAGTAGTAAAACAGGGGGCTTCGGACAAAGACAAAATGAGCAGTTCTTC	CASSKTGGFGQRQNEQFF
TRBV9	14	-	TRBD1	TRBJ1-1	TGTGCCAGCACGGGGGGACAGGGGAACACTGAAGCTTTCTTT	CASTGGQGNTEAFF
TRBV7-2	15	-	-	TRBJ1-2	TGTGCCAGCAGCTTGGTGGCGATGGGGGGACCTGGCTACACCTTC	CASSLVAMGGPGYTF
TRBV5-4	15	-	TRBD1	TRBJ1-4	TGTGCCAGCAGCTCGCAGGGGGCTTTGGGTGAAAAACTGTTTTTT	CASSSQGALGEKLFF
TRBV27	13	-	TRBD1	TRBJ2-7	TGTGCCAGCTCCGGGACAGGGGGCTACGAGCAGTACTTC	CASSGTGGYEQYF
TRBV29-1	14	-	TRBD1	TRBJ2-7	TGCAGCGTTGTACCCGGACAGGGGGGCTACGAGCAGTACTTC	CSVVPGQGGYEQYF
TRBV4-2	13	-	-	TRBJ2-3	TGTGCCAGCAGCCGAGGGGGGGCAGATACGCAGTATTTT	CASSRGGADTQYF
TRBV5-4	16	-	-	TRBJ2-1	TGTGCCAGCAGCTTGGGACAGTCCTCGGGGTACAATGAGCAGTTCTTC	CASSLGQSSGYNEQFF
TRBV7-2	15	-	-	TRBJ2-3	TGTGCCAGCAGCTTAACCCAACTACCCACAGATACGCAGTATTTT	CASSLTQLPTDTQYF
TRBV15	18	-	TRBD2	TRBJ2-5	TGTGCCACCAGCACCTCATCGTCTGGGCTAGCGGTCCAAGAGACCCAGTACTTC	CATSTSSSGLAVQETQYF
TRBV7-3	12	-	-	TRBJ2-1	TGTGCCAGCAGCTTAAGTACGGGGGAGCAGTTCTTC	CASSLSTGEQFF
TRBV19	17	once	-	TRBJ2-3	TGTGCCAGTAGTCTCGGACTAGGACAGGGCCTCACAGATACGCAGTATTTT	CASSLGLGQGLTDTQYF
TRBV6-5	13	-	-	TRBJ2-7	TGTGCCAGCAGTTACCGGGACTCCTACGAGCAGTACTTC	CASSYRDSYEQYF